The rows below give T cell receptor beta chains drawn from one sample of a study of cytomegalovirus exposure and HLA in healthy donors. Measured with immunoSEQ multiplex PCR; TCRdb has only the in-frame clones, and not every one. The sample carries about 210,000 clones, 87% recorded once. Sequenced material: PBMCs. The receptors stem from a boy between 2 and 15 years old in good health and CMV-seronegative. Each CDR3 is given with its conserved first and last residue. The D gene is left open where the match is weak. Clone size appears in some rows only: once, few, many, or a class for an expanded clone.

J: TRBJ2-6
V: TRBV4-2
size: -
length: 15
D: -
DNA: TGTGCCAGCAGCCAAGATGAGCCTGGGGCCAACGTCCTGACTTTC
CDR3: CASSQDEPGANVLTF

J: TRBJ2-1
V: TRBV5-1
size: -
length: 18
D: TRBD2
DNA: TGCGCCAGCAGCCCGCCCTCACTAGCGGGAGGGCCTGGTTCTGAGCAGTTCTTC
CDR3: CASSPPSLAGGPGSEQFF

J: TRBJ2-3
V: TRBV2
size: -
length: 13
D: -
DNA: TGTGCCAGCGACAGGCTCAGCACAGATACGCAGTATTTT
CDR3: CASDRLSTDTQYF

J: TRBJ2-7
V: TRBV5-1
size: -
length: 18
D: TRBD2
DNA: TGCGCCAGCAGCTCCCCCGTTTTTCCTAGCGGGAACCCCTACGAGCAGTACTTC
CDR3: CASSSPVFPSGNPYEQYF

J: TRBJ1-1
V: TRBV30
size: -
length: 13
D: -
DNA: TGTGCCTGGAGCCAAGGGGGGGGCACTGAAGCTTTCTTT
CDR3: CAWSQGGGTEAFF

J: TRBJ2-3
V: TRBV29-1
size: -
length: 13
D: TRBD2
DNA: TGCAGCGTTCGCGGGAGGTATACAGATACGCAGTATTTT
CDR3: CSVRGRYTDTQYF

J: TRBJ2-5
V: TRBV5-1
size: -
length: 13
D: -
DNA: TGCGCCAGCAGCTTCCGCCGGGGGGAGACCCAGTACTTC
CDR3: CASSFRRGETQYF

J: TRBJ2-7
V: TRBV7-9
size: -
length: 18
D: -
DNA: TGTGCCAGCAGCTTGTGGGGGAAACCGGGACATCTCACGTACGAGCAGTACTTC
CDR3: CASSLWGKPGHLTYEQYF

J: TRBJ1-1
V: TRBV27
size: -
length: 14
D: -
DNA: TGTGCCAGCAGCCCACCCCCCGGGAACACTGAAGCTTTCTTT
CDR3: CASSPPPGNTEAFF

J: TRBJ2-2
V: TRBV19
size: few
length: 17
D: -
DNA: TGTGCCAGTAGTATGGAAAGGGGTTGGAGGAACACCGGGGAGCTGTTTTTT
CDR3: CASSMERGWRNTGELFF

J: TRBJ1-2
V: TRBV7-9
size: -
length: 13
D: -
DNA: TGTGCCAGCAGGAGAGCAGGGAACTATGGCTACACCTTC
CDR3: CASRRAGNYGYTF

J: TRBJ1-6
V: TRBV27
size: -
length: 15
D: TRBD1
DNA: TGTGCCAGCAGGCAAATCGGACAGGGGAATTCACCCCTCCACTTT
CDR3: CASRQIGQGNSPLHF

J: TRBJ1-1
V: TRBV30
size: -
length: 18
D: TRBD1
DNA: TGTGCCTCGTACTCCGGGACAGGGGGTAAGATAGAAAACACTGAAGCTTTCTTT
CDR3: CASYSGTGGKIENTEAFF

J: TRBJ2-5
V: TRBV11-2
size: -
length: 13
D: -
DNA: TGTGCCAGCAGCTTAGGTGGTCGGGAGACCCAGTACTTC
CDR3: CASSLGGRETQYF

J: TRBJ2-5
V: TRBV6-1
size: -
length: 15
D: TRBD2
DNA: TGTGCCAGCAGTGACGTAGCGGGAGGAAGCGAGACCCAGTACTTC
CDR3: CASSDVAGGSETQYF

J: TRBJ2-7
V: TRBV7-9
size: -
length: 14
D: TRBD1
DNA: TGTGCCAGCAGCTTAGCAGGGGGCCGCTACGAGCAGTACTTC
CDR3: CASSLAGGRYEQYF

J: TRBJ2-7
V: TRBV7-8
size: -
length: 11
D: -
DNA: TGTGCCAGCAGCTTACACTACGAGCAGTACTTC
CDR3: CASSLHYEQYF

J: TRBJ1-1
V: TRBV2
size: -
length: 16
D: TRBD1
DNA: TGTGCCAGCAGTGAAGCCCCCCTCTACAGGGGCACTGAAGCTTTCTTT
CDR3: CASSEAPLYRGTEAFF

J: TRBJ2-2
V: TRBV5-1
size: -
length: 15
D: -
DNA: TGCGCCAGCAGCTTGGCGGGGGTTAACACCGGGGAGCTGTTTTTT
CDR3: CASSLAGVNTGELFF

J: TRBJ2-7
V: TRBV15
size: -
length: 15
D: -
DNA: TGTGCCACCAGCAGACCCAGGGGCCTCTCCTACGAGCAGTACTTC
CDR3: CATSRPRGLSYEQYF

J: TRBJ2-7
V: TRBV30
size: -
length: 12
D: -
DNA: TGTGCCTGGGGACCGGGGGACTACGAGCAGTACTTC
CDR3: CAWGPGDYEQYF

J: TRBJ2-1
V: TRBV6-6
size: -
length: 11
D: -
DNA: TGTGCCAGCACCCGCGGGAATGAGCAGTTCTTC
CDR3: CASTRGNEQFF

J: TRBJ1-3
V: TRBV5-1
size: -
length: 17
D: TRBD1
DNA: TGCGCCAGCAGCTTGGCCGGGACAGGTGACTCTGGAAACACCATATATTTT
CDR3: CASSLAGTGDSGNTIYF

J: TRBJ2-2
V: TRBV19
size: -
length: 13
D: TRBD1
DNA: TGTGCCAGTAGGGACAGGGTTGCCGGGGAGCTGTTTTTT
CDR3: CASRDRVAGELFF

J: TRBJ2-5
V: TRBV13
size: once
length: 16
D: -
DNA: TGTGCCAGCAGCTTAATCGAGGCGGAGCACCAAGAGACCCAGTACTTC
CDR3: CASSLIEAEHQETQYF

J: TRBJ1-5
V: TRBV19
size: -
length: 13
D: -
DNA: TGTGCCAGTAGTATAGCAGGGGATCAGCCCCAGCATTTT
CDR3: CASSIAGDQPQHF

J: TRBJ2-5
V: TRBV5-5
size: -
length: 16
D: TRBD1
DNA: TGTGCCAGCAGCTTACCCCCGACAGGGGACCAAGAGACCCAGTACTTC
CDR3: CASSLPPTGDQETQYF

J: TRBJ2-2
V: TRBV18
size: -
length: 18
D: TRBD1
DNA: TGTGCCAGCTCACGAGAGCTACCGGGACAGGGTTTCGCCGGGGAGCTGTTTTTT
CDR3: CASSRELPGQGFAGELFF

J: TRBJ2-7
V: TRBV7-2
size: -
length: 16
D: TRBD2
DNA: TGTGCCAGCAGCCCACTTCGCATGCGGGGGACCTACGAGCAGTACTTC
CDR3: CASSPLRMRGTYEQYF

J: TRBJ2-7
V: TRBV2
size: -
length: 11
D: -
DNA: TGTGCCAGCAGCGGGGTGTACGAGCAGTACTTC
CDR3: CASSGVYEQYF

J: TRBJ2-5
V: TRBV13
size: -
length: 15
D: -
DNA: TGTGCCAGCAGCTTGTCGGGGGAAGAACAAGAGACCCAGTACTTC
CDR3: CASSLSGEEQETQYF

J: TRBJ1-1
V: TRBV15
size: -
length: 12
D: TRBD1
DNA: TGTGCCACAGCACACAGGGGCGCTGAAGCTTTCTTT
CDR3: CATAHRGAEAFF

J: TRBJ2-2
V: TRBV6-5
size: -
length: 14
D: -
DNA: TGTGCCAGCAGTCCCCCCGCGGGCTCCGGGGAGCTGTTTTTT
CDR3: CASSPPAGSGELFF

J: TRBJ2-7
V: TRBV9
size: -
length: 14
D: -
DNA: TGTGCCAGCAGCCTGGGGAGGCAGTCCTACGAGCAGTACTTC
CDR3: CASSLGRQSYEQYF